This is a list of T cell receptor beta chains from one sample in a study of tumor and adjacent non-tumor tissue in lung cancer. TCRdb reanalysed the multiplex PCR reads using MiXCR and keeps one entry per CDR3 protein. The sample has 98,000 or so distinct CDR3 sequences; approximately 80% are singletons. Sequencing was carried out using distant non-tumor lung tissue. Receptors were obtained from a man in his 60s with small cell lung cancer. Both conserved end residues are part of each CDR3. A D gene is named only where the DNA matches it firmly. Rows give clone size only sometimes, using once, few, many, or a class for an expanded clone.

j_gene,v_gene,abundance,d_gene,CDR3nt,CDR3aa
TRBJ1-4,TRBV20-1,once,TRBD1,TGCAGTGCTAGAGACTTCACAGGGGGAGGAGAAAAACTGTTTTTT,CSARDFTGGGEKLFF
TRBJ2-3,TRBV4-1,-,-,TGCGCCAGCAGGCAAAACACAGATACGCACTATTTT,CASRQNTDTHYF
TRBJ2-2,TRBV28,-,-,TGTGCCAGTATCCTGAAAGCGGGGGAGCTGTTTTTT,CASILKAGELFF
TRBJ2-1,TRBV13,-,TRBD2,TGCGCCAGCTGCTCCGGCGGGAGCAATGGGCAGTTCTTC,CASCSGGSNGQFF
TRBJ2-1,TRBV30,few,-,TGTGCCTGGAGTGTCGGCGGGTACCTTTCCTACAATGAGCAGTTCTTC,CAWSVGGYLSYNEQFF
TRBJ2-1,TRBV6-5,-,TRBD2,TGTGCCAGCAGTTACTCGATCTGGGGACTAACTGACGATGAGCAGTTCTTC,CASSYSIWGLTDDEQFF
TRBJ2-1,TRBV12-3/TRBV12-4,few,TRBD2,TGTGCCAGCAGTAGACTAGTGGGAGGGAAGAATAAGCAGTTCTTC,CASSRLVGGKNKQFF
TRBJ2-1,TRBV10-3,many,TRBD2,TGTGCCATCAGTGATTCCGGACTAGCGGGAGATGGCAATGAGCAGTTCTTC,CAISDSGLAGDGNEQFF
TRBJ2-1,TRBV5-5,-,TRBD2,TGTGCCTGCAGCCTGGGACTAGCAGGAGCCCAGCAGTTCTTC,CACSLGLAGAQQFF
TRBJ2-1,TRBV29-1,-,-,TGTAGCGTTGAAGACGTGGGAGACGAGCAGTTCTTC,CSVEDVGDEQFF
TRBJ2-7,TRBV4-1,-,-,TGCGCCAGCAGCTTGGTGGAGAGCCCCTACGAGCAGTACTTC,CASSLVESPYEQYF